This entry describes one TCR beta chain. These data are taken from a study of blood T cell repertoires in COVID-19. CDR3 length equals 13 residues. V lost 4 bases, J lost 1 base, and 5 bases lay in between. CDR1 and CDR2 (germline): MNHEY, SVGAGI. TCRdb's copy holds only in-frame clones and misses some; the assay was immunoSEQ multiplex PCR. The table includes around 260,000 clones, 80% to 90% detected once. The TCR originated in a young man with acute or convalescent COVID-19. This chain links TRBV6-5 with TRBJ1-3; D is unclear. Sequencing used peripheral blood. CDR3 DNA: TGTGCCAGCAGTTCCAGGTCTGGAAACACCATATATTTT. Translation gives CASSSRSGNTIYF.